These 26 T cell receptor beta chains originate from one sample sequenced in a study of spatial heterogeneity in lung cancer. Noted time point: sample taken at primary tumor resection. From tumor, nontumor lung or frozen PBMC, whole RNA was taken unsorted for sequencing. TCRdb reprocessed the 5' RACE reads via MiXCR and lists one record per CDR3 protein. The sample has 20,000 to 30,000 distinct CDR3 sequences; 9.5% to 15% are singletons. This specimen consisted of PBMCs, obtained at surgery. Every receptor here comes from a female donor with early-stage non-small cell lung cancer.

This clonotype was detected ten times or more. The V and J genes are TRBV7-2 and TRBJ1-5; D not resolved. V lost 0 bases and J 0 bases, leaving 6 bases between the germline ends. The length of the CDR3 is 15 residues. Germline values: CDR1 SGHTA, CDR2 FQGNSA. CDR3 region: CASSLATASNQPQHF. CDR3 DNA: TGTGCCAGCAGCTTAGCTACGGCTAGCAATCAGCCCCAGCATTTT.

In this sample, this clonotype turned up many times. J is TRBJ2-2 and V is TRBV6-2 or TRBV6-3; D unclear. The CDR3 is 15 residues long. Germline values: CDR1 MNHEY, CDR2 SVGEGT. With 6 bases removed from V and 6 bases from J, the gap between germline ends came to 17 bases. In nucleotides, the CDR3 is TGTGCCAGCAGCCCACATAAGAACCCTGCCGGGGAGCTGTTTTTT. It specifies CASSPHKNPAGELFF.

This clonotype was seen ten or more times. The rearrangement joins TRBV4-3 to TRBJ2-1; 8 bases agree with TRBD2. Germline values: CDR1 LGHNA, CDR2 YSLEER. The CDR3 is 16 residues long. J gave up 5 bases and V 0 bases, and 6 bases lay outside the gene matches. The CDR3 sequence: CASSQDVASGHNEQFF. The CDR3 nucleotides are TGCGCCAGCAGCCAAGATGTGGCTAGCGGGCACAATGAGCAGTTCTTC.

In its sample, this clonotype was seen many times. This sequence joins TRBV28 and TRBJ1-3; D remains ambiguous. Trimming left V 6 bases short and J 0 bases short, with 9 bases between. The CDR3 is made up of 14 amino acids. The germline V gene encodes CDR1 MDHEN and CDR2 SYDVKM. The chain's CDR3 is CASRDSGSGNTIYF. CDR3 bases: TGTGCCAGCAGGGACTCGGGCTCTGGAAACACCATATATTTT.

This clonotype was seen repeatedly, ten times or more. The CDR3 bases are TGTGCCAGCAGTGGCCTCGGACTAGCGGCAACAGATACGCAGTATTTT. Amino acids: CASSGLGLAATDTQYF. The rearrangement links TRBV28 to TRBJ2-3; 10 nucleotides agree with TRBD2. J was trimmed by 3 bases and V by 5 bases; bases with no gene match: 8. The CDR3 is 16 amino acids. CDR1 is MDHEN and CDR2 is SYDVKM in the germline V gene. Full variable domain (missing parts from reference TRBV28 and TRBJ2-3): DVKVTQSSRYLVKRTGEKVFLECVQDMDHENMFWYRQDPGLGLRLIYFSYDVKMKEKGDIPEGYSVSREKKERFSLILESASTNQTSMYLCASSGLGLAATDTQYFGPGTRLTVL.

This clonotype was detected ten times or more. The CDR3 nucleotides read TGTGCCAGCAGCGTTTTCACGGGATCCAATCAGCCCCAGCATTTT. The encoded protein is CASSVFTGSNQPQHF. V and J are TRBV7-6 and TRBJ1-5; D call uncertain. With 5 bases removed from V and 3 bases from J, the gap between germline ends came to 14 bases. CDR3 length: 15 amino acids. Germline V gene data show CDR1 as SGHVS and CDR2 as FNYEAQ.

This clonotype appeared many times. The chain carries TRBV19 and TRBJ2-1; 14 bases fit TRBD2. The trim removed 8 bases at V and 10 bases at J, leaving 7 bases unmatched. The CDR3 loop spans 14 amino acids. Germline V gene lookup returns CDR1 LNHDA and CDR2 SQIVND (reference sequence). The CDR3: CASAGLAGVREQFF. The DNA for the CDR3 is TGTGCCAGTGCGGGACTAGCGGGAGTCAGGGAGCAGTTCTTC.

This clonotype was detected many times. The chain joins TRBV19 to TRBJ1-5; D uncertain. This CDR3 region has 14 residues. The germline CDR1 and CDR2 sequences are LNHDA and SQIVND (reference sequence). The ends were cut back, 7 bases at V and 0 bases at J, with 10 bases in the middle. CDR3 DNA sequence: TGTGCCAGTACTTCCGCGAATAGCAATCAGCCCCAGCATTTT. It encodes CASTSANSNQPQHF.

The J gene is TRBJ2-3, the V gene TRBV24-1, with TRBD1 matching over 7 bases. The CDR3 extends over 15 amino acids. Per germline, CDR1 KGHDR and CDR2 SFDVKD. V shed 6 bases and J 2 bases; nucleotides not matched to a gene: 7. The DNA for the CDR3 is TGTGCCACCAGTACCCGGGACAGCTTCACAGATACGCAGTATTTT. Protein: CATSTRDSFTDTQYF.

This clonotype was detected many times. The V gene is TRBV6-2 or TRBV6-3, the J gene TRBJ2-3; TRBD2 aligns across 9 bases. Germline values: CDR1 MNHEY, CDR2 SVGEGT. J gave up 4 bases and V 0 bases, and 8 bases lay outside the gene matches. The CDR3 totals 17 residues. Here the CDR3 reads CASSYSLRGRVSDTQYF. CDR3 DNA sequence: TGTGCCAGCAGTTACTCTCTTCGCGGGAGGGTTTCAGATACGCAGTATTTT.

In its sample, this clonotype was seen many times. V and J are TRBV20-1 and TRBJ1-1; D is unclear. The CDR3 is made up of 14 amino acids. Germline V gene sequence: CDR1 DFQATT, CDR2 SNEGSKA (reference sequence). V gave up 5 bases and J gave up 1 base, with 14 bases separating them. In DNA, the CDR3 is TGCAGTGCTCCCCCCGTTGCCAGGAACACTGAAGCTTTCTTT. This gives the protein CSAPPVARNTEAFF.

There are many counts of this clonotype. The chain is built from TRBV6-6 and TRBJ2-5; 7 bases match TRBD1. Germline V gives CDR1 MNHNY, CDR2 SVGAGI (reference sequence). V was clipped by 5 bases and J by 1 base; unmatched bases: 4. This CDR3 is 14 amino acids long. CDR3 protein: CASSSWDSQETQYF. For the CDR3, the DNA is TGTGCCAGCAGTAGTTGGGACAGCCAAGAGACCCAGTACTTC.

The rearrangement joins TRBV28 to TRBJ1-1, with D perhaps TRBD1 (5 bases). Germline loops: CDR1 MDHEN, CDR2 SYDVKM. The CDR3 runs 13 residues. Between the trimmed V and J ends, which lost 6 bases and 8 bases, there was a span of 16 bases. The CDR3 DNA is TGTGCCAGCAGGATCCAGGGCGTCTTGGAAGCTTTCTTT. Translated: CASRIQGVLEAFF.

This sequence joins TRBV28 and TRBJ1-1, with D possibly matching TRBD1 (5 bases). V was cut by 2 bases and J by 5 bases, with 15 bases left in between. The germline gives CDR1 MDHEN, CDR2 SYDVKM. CDR3 length equals 15 residues. CDR3 sequence reads: CASSLPGQGETEAFF. CDR3 sequence (DNA): TGTGCCAGCAGTTTACCCGGCCAGGGCGAAACTGAAGCTTTCTTT.

This clonotype appeared many times. V is TRBV27 and J is TRBJ2-3, with 7 bases identical to TRBD1. Germline lookup yields CDR1 MNHEY and CDR2 SMNVEV (reference sequence). The junction had 12 bases not matched to a gene; V was cut back by 4 bases and J by 2 bases. The CDR3 extends over 17 amino acids. CDR3 bases: TGTGCCAGCAGTTCATCCGGGACAGTAAACCCCACAGATACGCAGTATTTT. Protein sequence: CASSSSGTVNPTDTQYF.

The chain joins TRBV15 to TRBJ1-4, with 10 bases matching TRBD1. The germline V gene encodes CDR1 LNHNV and CDR2 YYDKDF (reference sequence). This CDR3 has 16 residues. J was trimmed by 5 bases and V by 1 base; bases with no gene match: 4. Here the CDR3 reads CATSRGRQGANEKLFF. CDR3 bases: TGTGCCACCAGCAGAGGCCGACAGGGGGCGAATGAAAAACTGTTTTTT.

The J gene is TRBJ2-1, the V gene TRBV20-1, with TRBD2 matching over 7 bases. The CDR3 runs to 14 residues. From germline, CDR1 is DFQATT and CDR2 SNEGSKA (reference sequence). After removal of 1 base from V and 8 bases from J, the junction contained 8 bases not matched to a gene. The CDR3 sequence is CSARGGGRVDEQFF. In DNA form, the CDR3 reads TGCAGTGCTAGAGGGGGCGGGAGAGTCGATGAGCAGTTCTTC.

This clonotype showed up many times. A junction boundary mismatches the germline segment, possibly from a read error. V is TRBV7-2 and J is TRBJ2-5, with 7 nucleotides matching TRBD2. Per germline, CDR1 SGHTA and CDR2 FQGNSA. The CDR3 is made up of 15 amino acids. CDR3 sequence: CASSLGGRGQENQYF. In DNA, the CDR3 is TGTGCCAGCAGCTTAGGCGGGAGAGGGCAAGAGAACCAGTACTTC. Drawing the rest from reference TRBV7-2 and TRBJ2-5, the complete variable domain is GAGVSQSPSNKVTEKGKDVELRCDPISGHTALYWYRQSLGQGLEFLIYFQGNSAPDKSGLPSDRFSAERTGGSVSTLTIQRTQQEDSAVYLCASSLGGRGQENQYFGPGTRLLVL.

This clonotype was detected many times. This chain joins TRBV6-2 or TRBV6-3 and TRBJ1-1; D not resolved. CDR1 and CDR2 from the germline V gene are MNHEY and SVGEGT. V was clipped by 5 bases and J by 0 bases, with 16 bases between them. The CDR3 length is 16 residues. As DNA, the CDR3 is TGTGCCAGCAGTCCTCGAAACGGGTGGGTGAACACTGAAGCTTTCTTT. This translates into CASSPRNGWVNTEAFF.

The chain links TRBV7-9 to TRBJ2-7; 7 bases line up with TRBD2. V trimming: 5 bases; J trimming: 9 bases; junction bases outside the gene matches: 13. The germline V gene has CDR1 SEHNR and CDR2 FQNEAQ (reference sequence). The CDR3 covers 14 residues. The CDR3 is CASSREASGRRQYF. CDR3 coding DNA: TGTGCCAGCAGCCGAGAGGCTAGCGGTCGGAGGCAGTACTTC.

This clonotype was counted a few times. The chain recombines TRBV6-5 with TRBJ1-5, with a tentative D call TRBD1 (5 bases). The length of the CDR3 is 13 residues. Trimming removed 0 bases from V and 7 bases from J, with 7 bases in between. Germline V CDR1 and CDR2: MNHEY, SVGAGI. CDR3 coding DNA: TGTGCCAGCAGTTACTCTGGGGACCAGCCCCAGCATTTT. This translates into CASSYSGDQPQHF.

This clonotype was observed at least ten times. This chain joins TRBV6-5 and TRBJ1-5, with D perhaps matching TRBD1 (6 bases). V dropped 5 bases and J dropped 3 bases, with 11 bases sitting between them. CDR1 and CDR2 (germline): MNHEY, SVGAGI. The CDR3 runs to 14 residues. CDR3 amino acids: CASSKQGDNQPQHF. CDR3 DNA sequence: TGTGCCAGCAGTAAACAGGGCGACAATCAGCCCCAGCATTTT.

This clonotype appeared many times. The chain has TRBV7-8 and TRBJ2-3, with 9 bases fitting TRBD2. The length of the CDR3 is 15 residues. V dropped 5 bases and J dropped 2; count of bases not matched to a gene: 5. Germline lookup yields CDR1 SGHVS and CDR2 FQNEAQ. The CDR3 bases are TGTGCCAGCAGCCCGCGGACTAGCGCCACAGATACGCAGTATTTT. It specifies CASSPRTSATDTQYF.

This clonotype appeared a few times. The rearrangement links TRBV28 to TRBJ1-2, with 8 bases that match TRBD1. Trimming cost V 2 bases and J 3 bases; bases outside gene matches: 17. CDR3 length equals 19 residues. Germline assignment: CDR1 MDHEN and CDR2 SYDVKM. CDR3 protein: CASSLVGQGWPVHDYGYTF. Written as DNA, the CDR3 is TGTGCCAGCAGTTTAGTAGGACAGGGTTGGCCTGTTCATGACTATGGCTACACCTTC.

The chain couples TRBV7-2 to TRBJ2-7; 9 nucleotides agree with TRBD2. The junction had 13 bases not matched to a gene; V was cut back by 4 bases and J by 6 bases. The CDR3 length is 16 residues. The germline V gene encodes CDR1 SGHTA and CDR2 FQGNSA. The CDR3 bases are TGTGCCAGCAGCTCCACCCCTAGCGGGATCCCCAGCGAGCAGTACTTC. This encodes CASSSTPSGIPSEQYF.

The V call is TRBV2, the J call TRBJ2-7, with 12 bases matching TRBD1. The germline gives CDR1 SNHLY, CDR2 FYNNEI. V gave up 7 bases and J gave up 5 bases; unmatched junction bases: 3. CDR3 size: 13 residues. CDR3 protein: CASTWDRGHEQYF. The CDR3 DNA reads TGTGCCAGCACGTGGGACAGGGGGCACGAGCAGTACTTC.